Following are 32 T cell receptor beta chains from one sample sequenced in a study of T cells in Graves' hyperthyroidism and ophthalmopathy. Researchers took RNA transcripts and amplified the TCR beta CDR3 regions from them. Using the HTBI primer set, a first-round RT-PCR was run on the TCR CDR3. TCRdb reprocessed the multiplex PCR reads via MiXCR and lists one record per CDR3 protein. The repertoire holds around 340,000 distinct CDR3 sequences, with around a fifth as singletons. The sample was blood. These receptors originate from a woman aged 45 to 65 with Graves' hyperthyroidism.

The sample holds many counts of this clonotype. J is TRBJ2-2 and V is TRBV5-1; D tentatively fits TRBD1 or TRBD2 (5 bases each). This CDR3 spans 13 amino acids. Germline lookup yields CDR1 SGHRS and CDR2 YFSETQ. The V and J ends lost 0 bases and 7 bases respectively, with 7 bases between them. The CDR3, as DNA: TGCGCCAGCAGCTTGGGGGGACGCGGGGAGCTGTTTTTT. Translating gives CASSLGGRGELFF. Using reference TRBV5-1 and TRBJ2-2 for the parts outside the CDR3, the full variable domain is KAGVTQTPRYLIKTRGQQVTLSCSPISGHRSVSWYQQTPGQGLQFLFEYFSETQRNKGNFPGRFSGRQFSNSRSEMNVSTLELGDSALYLCASSLGGRGELFFGEGSRLTVL.

This clonotype was seen ten or more times. The chain is built from TRBV12-3 or TRBV12-4 and TRBJ2-5; D perhaps matches TRBD1 (6 bases). The CDR3 consists of 15 residues. With 5 bases removed from V and 4 bases from J, the gap between germline ends came to 17 bases. DNA for the CDR3: TGTGCCAGCAGTCGGGCAGGGGTCGGAGGAGAGACCCAGTACTTC. This codes for CASSRAGVGGETQYF.

This clonotype was counted between two and nine times. The chain has TRBV4-1 and TRBJ2-2, with TRBD2 matching over 11 bases. The CDR3 spans 15 residues. Looked up from germline, CDR1 is MGHRA and CDR2 is YSYEKL. V was pared by 5 bases and J by 5 bases, with 4 bases of the junction left unmatched. This CDR3 is CASSYRLAGTGELFF. CDR3 in DNA: TGCGCCAGCAGCTATCGACTAGCGGGGACCGGGGAGCTGTTTTTT.

This clonotype occurred many times. The chain employs TRBV12-3 or TRBV12-4 and TRBJ2-2; D unresolved. The V end lost 3 bases, the J end lost 5 bases, and 4 bases lay between the germline ends. CDR3 length: 12 amino acids. CDR3 region: CASSFGTGELFF. In DNA form, the CDR3 reads TGTGCCAGCAGTTTTGGGACCGGGGAGCTGTTTTTT.

This clonotype was seen many times. The rearrangement links TRBV29-1 to TRBJ1-1, with D uncertain. CDR1 and CDR2 (germline): SQVTM, ANQGSEA. This CDR3 comprises 15 residues. Deletions cut 3 bases from V and 1 base from J, with 15 bases between. In DNA form, the CDR3 reads TGCAGCGTTGAGGGAGGGCCTAGTGGGAACACTGAAGCTTTCTTT. It translates to CSVEGGPSGNTEAFF. The whole variable domain, remainder taken from reference TRBV29-1 and TRBJ1-1, is SAVISQKPSRDICQRGTSLTIQCQVDSQVTMMFWYRQQPGQSLTLIATANQGSEATYESGFVIDKFPISRPNLTFSTLTVSNMSPEDSSIYLCSVEGGPSGNTEAFFGQGTRLTVV.

This clonotype occurred many times. V gene TRBV11-2 combines with J gene TRBJ1-2; 7 bases line up with TRBD1. Germline CDR1 and CDR2: SGHAT and FQNNGV. This CDR3 has 13 residues. The V gene end was trimmed by 5 bases and the J gene end by 2 bases; junction bases not matched to a gene: 2. The CDR3 here is CASSRTGNYGYTF. CDR3 nucleotides: TGTGCCAGCAGCAGGACAGGAAACTATGGCTACACCTTC.

The chain is built from TRBV12-3 or TRBV12-4 and TRBJ1-5; 12 bases align to TRBD1. V gave up 3 bases and J gave up 6 bases; unmatched junction bases: 12. CDR3 length: 18 amino acids. Here the CDR3 DNA reads TGTGCCAGCAGTTTCGATACCGGGACAGGGGGCGGCGGTCAGCCCCAGCATTTT. Translated: CASSFDTGTGGGGQPQHF.

The chain combines TRBV4-2 with TRBJ2-1; 13 positions match TRBD2. The germline V gene encodes CDR1 LGHNA and CDR2 YNFKEQ. Trimming removed 4 bases from V and 8 bases from J; junction bases left unmatched: 8. CDR3 size: 16 residues. The chain's CDR3 is CASSPELAGGPHEQFF. In DNA, the CDR3 is TGTGCCAGCAGCCCGGAACTAGCGGGAGGGCCCCATGAGCAGTTCTTC.

About this clonotype itself: The junction differs from germline at one of its ends, possibly a read error. The V call is TRBV3-1, the J call TRBJ2-7; 11 bases are a match to TRBD1. Germline V CDR1 and CDR2: LGHDT, YNNKEL (reference sequence). The CDR3 totals 16 residues. The CDR3 DNA follows: TGTGCCAGCAGCCAGGGGACAGGGGGTCTCTCCTACGAGCTGTACTTC. It translates to CASSQGTGGLSYELYF.

This clonotype showed up just a few times. The CDR3 region has the DNA TGTGCCAGCAGCGCTGACAGGTTTTATGAAAAACTGTTTTTT. Translation gives CASSADRFYEKLFF. The V and J genes are TRBV6-1 and TRBJ1-4; perhaps TRBD1 as D (6 bases). V lost 6 bases to trimming and J lost 6 bases, with 14 bases between them. Germline V gives CDR1 MNHNS, CDR2 SASEGT. The CDR3 has 14 amino acids.

This clonotype has a count of ten or more. The gene calls are TRBV2 and TRBJ2-3; D not resolved. Trimming stripped 2 bases from V and 0 bases from J, with 9 bases between. In germline, CDR1 is SNHLY, CDR2 FYNNEI. CDR3 length equals 15 residues. The CDR3 reads CASSELRASTDTQYF. CDR3 DNA: TGTGCCAGCAGTGAACTTAGGGCTAGCACAGATACGCAGTATTTT.

This clonotype was observed many times. This CDR3 reads CASSALAGGGETQYF. As DNA, the CDR3 is TGTGCCAGCAGCGCCCTAGCGGGGGGCGGGGAGACCCAGTACTTC. This rearrangement joins TRBV5-8 to TRBJ2-5, with TRBD2 matching over 11 bases. Germline-derived CDR1 and CDR2 are SGHTS and YDEGEE. The CDR3 runs 15 residues. After removal of 4 bases from V and 5 bases from J, the junction contained 7 bases not matched to a gene.

This clonotype was seen a handful of times. A much larger clone differs by one base, so this may be a read error. The V and J genes are TRBV20-1 and TRBJ2-5; no definite D call. This CDR3 comprises 12 residues. Germline loops: CDR1 DFQATT, CDR2 SNEGSKA (reference sequence). V gave up 2 bases and J gave up 1 base, with 5 bases separating them. CDR3 sequence (DNA): TGCAGTGCTAGAACGGTCCAAGAGACCCAGTACTTC. Encoded protein: CSARTVQETQYF.

This clonotype occurred a few times. The chain links TRBV6-1 to TRBJ1-3; D ambiguous. Trimming pared 6 bases from V and 2 bases from J, leaving 14 bases between. The germline gives CDR1 MNHNS, CDR2 SASEGT. The CDR3 totals 15 residues. CDR3 in DNA: TGTGCCAGCAGCACGACATTCCTGACTGGAAACACCATATATTTT. Translated, it gives CASSTTFLTGNTIYF.

This clonotype was seen repeatedly, ten times or more. The V call is TRBV11-2, the J call TRBJ2-7, with TRBD2 as a possible D gene (6 bases). Germline loops: CDR1 SGHAT, CDR2 FQNNGV. V was pared by 0 bases and J by 4 bases, with 13 bases between. The CDR3 extends over 15 amino acids. DNA of the CDR3: TGTGCCAGCAGCTTAGACTCCTCGGGGGATTACGAGCAGTACTTC. Translating gives CASSLDSSGDYEQYF.

In its sample, this clonotype was seen many times. The chain uses TRBV5-5 and TRBJ2-7, with D possibly being TRBD1 (6 bases). The CDR3 length is 14 residues. Germline assignment: CDR1 SGHKS and CDR2 YYEKEE (reference sequence). The V end was cut by 4 bases, the J end by 3 bases, with 14 bases between. In nucleotides, the CDR3 is TGTGCCAGCAGCACATTTACAGGGAACTACGAGCAGTACTTC. Protein: CASSTFTGNYEQYF.

This sequence joins TRBV6-1 and TRBJ1-1; possibly TRBD1 for D (5 bases). The CDR3 consists of 15 residues. Between the trimmed V and J ends, which lost 5 bases and 4 bases, there was a span of 17 bases. Germline-derived CDR1 and CDR2 are MNHNS and SASEGT. The CDR3 region is CASSNPAGPGTEAFF. For the CDR3, the DNA is TGTGCCAGCAGTAACCCCGCAGGGCCGGGCACTGAAGCTTTCTTT.

There are many counts of this clonotype. The genes are TRBV2 and TRBJ1-5, with D possibly being TRBD1 (5 bases). The CDR3 has 15 amino acids. The germline V and J ends were trimmed by 6 bases and 0 bases, with 12 bases remaining between them. CDR1 SNHLY and CDR2 FYNNEI come from the germline V gene. In DNA, the CDR3 is TGTGCCAGCAGGGCGGGACCGACTAGCAATCAGCCCCAGCATTTT. As protein: CASRAGPTSNQPQHF.

Concerning this clonotype itself: This clone may be a read error of a much larger clone one base away. The CDR3 sequence is CASSQGLAGWNEQFF. The CDR3 DNA reads TGTGCCAGCAGCCAAGGACTAGCGGGATGGAATGAGCAGTTCTTC. The chain joins TRBV3-1 to TRBJ2-1; 11 positions match TRBD2. Trimming at V came to 1 base and at J to 7 bases, leaving 3 bases not matched to a gene. The CDR3 is made up of 15 amino acids. Germline V gives CDR1 LGHDT, CDR2 YNNKEL (reference sequence).

In this sample, this clonotype turned up many times. The chain links TRBV30 to TRBJ1-2; maybe TRBD1 (5 bases). The CDR3 runs to 14 residues. The V and J ends lost 4 bases and 3 bases respectively, with 15 bases between them. From germline, CDR1 is GTSNPN and CDR2 SVGIG (reference sequence). CDR3: CAWTASVGHYGYTF. CDR3 sequence (DNA): TGTGCCTGGACCGCCAGTGTGGGACACTATGGCTACACCTTC.

This clonotype was observed a single time. The CDR3 sequence: CASSRYLTGQGPYEQYF. The DNA of the CDR3 is TGTGCCAGCAGCCGATATCTCACGGGGCAGGGACCCTACGAGCAGTACTTC. The chain has TRBV14 and TRBJ2-7; either TRBD1 or TRBD2 may supply D (5 bases each). The CDR3 consists of 17 residues. From germline, CDR1 is SGHDN and CDR2 FVKESK. Between the trimmed V and J ends, which lost 4 bases and 2 bases, there was a span of 21 bases.

The sample holds a few counts of this clonotype. The J gene is TRBJ2-5, the V gene TRBV5-8; perhaps TRBD1 as D (6 bases). Germline V lookup: CDR1 SGHTS, CDR2 YDEGEE. Trimming stripped 3 bases from V and 1 base from J, with 10 bases between. This CDR3 has 14 residues. CDR3 region: CASSSQGRQETQYF. The CDR3 bases are TGTGCCAGCAGCTCACAGGGCCGCCAAGAGACCCAGTACTTC.

About this clonotype itself: A read error is possible here, since a much larger clone lies one base away. J is TRBJ1-2 and V is TRBV27; TRBD1 is a possible D gene (5 bases). Germline V gene sequence: CDR1 MNHEY, CDR2 SMNVEV (reference sequence). This CDR3 has 14 amino acids. In DNA, the CDR3 is TGTGTCAGCAGTTTTCGCCAGGGTTTTTATGGCTACACCTTC. It translates to CVSSFRQGFYGYTF.

This clonotype was seen a few times. The chain joins TRBV7-8 to TRBJ2-3; 7 bases fit TRBD2. With V trimmed by 5 bases and J by 4 bases, 6 bases remained unmatched. CDR3 length: 14 residues. Germline lookup yields CDR1 SGHVS and CDR2 FQNEAQ. CDR3 sequence: CASSPGLVPDTQYF. In DNA, the CDR3 is TGTGCCAGCAGCCCCGGACTAGTACCAGATACGCAGTATTTT.

This clonotype was detected ten times or more. The chain uses TRBV7-9 and TRBJ2-3; possibly TRBD2 for D (6 bases). From germline, CDR1 is SEHNR and CDR2 FQNEAQ (reference sequence). This CDR3 is built from 16 residues. With 3 bases removed from V and 0 bases from J, the gap between germline ends came to 13 bases. Here the CDR3 DNA reads TGTGCCAGCAGCTTGCTAGCGAAGATTAGCACAGATACGCAGTATTTT. It translates to CASSLLAKISTDTQYF.

Notes on this clonotype: A much larger clonotype is one base distant, so this may be a read error. This chain links TRBV2 with TRBJ1-5, with D perhaps matching TRBD1 (6 bases). This CDR3 region has 16 residues. Per germline, CDR1 SNHLY and CDR2 FYNNEI. The chain's CDR3 is CASSERGDRSNQPRHF. Here the CDR3 DNA reads TGTGCCAGCAGTGAAAGGGGAGACAGGAGCAATCAGCCCCGGCATTTT.

The chain carries TRBV11-3 and TRBJ2-1; D call uncertain. Germline V gene sequence: CDR1 SGHNT, CDR2 YENEEA. The CDR3 is 15 amino acids. The V and J ends lost 1 base and 4 bases respectively, with 11 bases between them. CDR3 sequence (DNA): TGTGCCAGCAGCTTAGCTACGGGTACTTACAATGAGCAGTTCTTC. This gives the protein CASSLATGTYNEQFF.

On this clonotype itself: This may stem from a read error, because a much larger clone lies one nucleotide away. The chain recombines TRBV3-1 with TRBJ2-1; the match to TRBD2 covers 8 bases. CDR3 length equals 15 residues. CDR1 and CDR2 (germline): LGHDT, YNNKEL (reference sequence). CDR3 amino acids: CASGQEGSGGNEQFF. The DNA for the CDR3 is TGTGCCAGCGGCCAAGAGGGTTCGGGGGGGAATGAGCAGTTCTTC.

This clonotype was seen repeatedly, ten times or more. The chain carries TRBV5-1 and TRBJ2-1; 8 bases align to TRBD2. Germline V lookup: CDR1 SGHRS, CDR2 YFSETQ. Unmatched junction bases numbered 6, after V lost 2 bases and J lost 5 bases. This CDR3 contains 15 residues. The CDR3 protein is CASSLAGLGHNEQFF. The CDR3, as DNA: TGCGCCAGCAGCTTAGCGGGACTAGGTCACAATGAGCAGTTCTTC.

This clonotype was detected only a few times. The CDR3 nucleotides read TGTGCCAGCAGTGCAATGACAGGGGGCCTATTTGAAGCTTTCTTT. It codes for CASSAMTGGLFEAFF. The J gene is TRBJ1-1, the V gene TRBV25-1, with 10 bases identical to TRBD1. Germline V lookup: CDR1 MGHDK, CDR2 SYGVNS. The ends lost 4 bases at V and 7 bases at J; junction bases unmatched: 9. The CDR3 covers 15 residues.

Ten or more counts support this clonotype. This rearrangement joins TRBV20-1 to TRBJ1-4; D is perhaps TRBD1 (5 bases). Looked up from germline, CDR1 is DFQATT and CDR2 is SNEGSKA (reference sequence). The germline V and J ends were trimmed by 5 bases and 1 base, with 17 bases remaining between them. The CDR3 spans 16 residues. CDR3 in DNA: TGCAGTGCTGCCTATCTTGGGGGGGGAACTAATGAAAAACTGTTTTTT. Its protein is CSAAYLGGGTNEKLFF.

The CDR3 protein is CASSEPGLAGVNEQFF. As DNA, the CDR3 is TGTGCCAGCAGTGAACCGGGACTAGCGGGGGTTAATGAGCAGTTCTTC. The rearrangement links TRBV2 to TRBJ2-1, with 14 bases aligning to TRBD2. From germline, CDR1 is SNHLY and CDR2 FYNNEI. The junction had 4 bases not matched to a gene; V was cut back by 2 bases and J by 7 bases. The CDR3 has 16 amino acids.